A single sample is the source of the 23 T cell receptor beta chains below, sequenced in a study of blood T cells in healthy people across ages. PCR was performed a second time for roughly 7 to 11 cycles using a sample-barcoded 5' primer and a J-beta primer mix. TCRdb re-called the 5' RACE reads with MiXCR, one entry per CDR3 protein. The sample holds around 1,600,000 distinct CDR3 sequences; approximately 42% are singletons and the top ten take roughly 3.7%. What was sequenced was blood. The source of these receptors is a woman aged 18-29 years in good health.

The J gene is TRBJ1-6, the V gene TRBV12-3 or TRBV12-4, with 7 bases fitting TRBD1. The CDR3 extends over 19 amino acids. V shed 5 bases, J shed 0 bases, and the junction held 13 bases outside the gene matches. This chain's CDR3 is CASSGHRDRASSYNSPLHF. DNA of the CDR3: TGTGCCAGCAGTGGTCACCGAGACAGGGCGAGCTCCTATAATTCACCCCTCCACTTT.

The V and J genes are TRBV4-2 and TRBJ2-4; possibly TRBD2 for D (5 bases). CDR3 length equals 15 residues. The germline CDR1 and CDR2 sequences are LGHNA and YNFKEQ. V shed 1 base and J shed 5 bases, with 12 bases lying between them. The CDR3 sequence is CASSQGRGIQNIQYF. The CDR3 DNA is TGTGCCAGCAGCCAAGGACGGGGAATACAAAACATTCAGTACTTC.

This chain links TRBV12-3 or TRBV12-4 with TRBJ2-6; D uncertain. The CDR3 extends over 19 amino acids. Trimming removed 2 bases from V and 6 bases from J, with 23 bases in between. The CDR3 nucleotides are TGTGCCAGCAGTTTACGGTTTTCGGCCGCAGTCGTGGCGGCCAACGTCCTGACTTTC. Its protein is CASSLRFSAAVVAANVLTF.

This chain uses TRBV7-2 with TRBJ1-2; unclear D gene. Looked up from germline, CDR1 is SGHTA and CDR2 is FQGNSA. The CDR3 runs to 13 residues. The V end lost 1 base, the J end lost 4 bases, and 7 bases lay between the germline ends. For the CDR3, the DNA is TGTGCCAGCAGCTTAGTCCAAACCTATGGCTACACCTTC. It encodes CASSLVQTYGYTF.

This clonotype was counted between two and nine times. This rearrangement joins TRBV7-2 to TRBJ2-5; the match to TRBD1 covers 11 bases. TRBJ2-7 explains the end of the DNA better; the J call may be wrong. CDR3 size: 14 residues. CDR1 and CDR2 from the germline V gene are SGHTA and FQGNSA. The CDR3, as DNA: TGTGCCAGCAGCTGGGACAGGGGGAGGTACGAGCAGTACTTC. Its protein is CASSWDRGRYEQYF.

This chain links TRBV4-1 with TRBJ1-2, with 7 bases identical to TRBD1. The CDR3 runs 14 residues. Germline V gene data show CDR1 as MGHRA and CDR2 as YSYEKL. V was clipped by 2 bases and J by 8 bases; unmatched bases: 8. As DNA, the CDR3 is TGCGCCAGCAGCCAAAGGACAGGTACCAACGGCTACACCTTC. Translating gives CASSQRTGTNGYTF.

This clonotype showed up just a few times. The chain recombines TRBV20-1 with TRBJ2-3; TRBD2 matches at 8 bases. The CDR3 is made up of 12 amino acids. Trimming removed 7 bases from V and 6 bases from J; junction bases left unmatched: 6. CDR1 and CDR2 from the germline V gene are DFQATT and SNEGSKA (reference sequence). The CDR3 sequence: CSGGSGGDTQYF. The CDR3 coding sequence is TGCAGTGGGGGAAGCGGGGGTGATACGCAGTATTTT.

The chain links TRBV7-2 to TRBJ1-2; D not certain. Trimming removed 1 base at V and 7 bases at J, with 7 bases between. CDR1 and CDR2 (germline): SGHTA, FQGNSA. The CDR3 is 12 residues long. The CDR3 bases are TGTGCCAGCAGCTTAGGGATTCGTGGCTACACCTTC. Translating it yields CASSLGIRGYTF.

As DNA, the CDR3 is TGTGCCAGCAGCTCCATGGACGGAAAAACCTACGAGCAGTACTTC. As protein: CASSSMDGKTYEQYF. V and J are TRBV7-8 and TRBJ2-7; D unclear. Germline-derived CDR1 and CDR2 are SGHVS and FQNEAQ. Between the trimmed V and J ends, which lost 4 bases and 2 bases, there was a span of 15 bases. The CDR3 runs 15 residues. The entire variable domain, with the rest obtained from reference TRBV7-8 and TRBJ2-7, is as follows: GAGVSQSPRYKVAKRGQDVALRCDPISGHVSLFWYQQALGQGPEFLTYFQNEAQLDKSGLPSDRFFAERPEGSVSTLKIQRTQQEDSAVYLCASSSMDGKTYEQYFGPGTRLTVT.

This clonotype was counted many times. The chain links TRBV4-1 to TRBJ1-6; D gene unclear. The CDR3 covers 16 residues. V was trimmed by 8 bases and J by 1 base, leaving 15 bases between them. Germline assignment: CDR1 MGHRA and CDR2 YSYEKL. CDR3 nucleotides: TGCGCCAGCGGCGGCCAGTCGGGGTCCTATAATTCACCCCTCCACTTT. Its translation: CASGGQSGSYNSPLHF.

The gene calls are TRBV6-5 and TRBJ2-5; 12 bases map to TRBD2. TRBJ2-7 matches the DNA end more closely, so the J call is doubtful. The CDR3 runs 15 residues. The germline V gene has CDR1 MNHEY and CDR2 SVGAGI. DNA of the CDR3: TGTGCCAGCAGTTACACCGGGACTAGCGGGTTCGAGCAGTACTTC. Translated, it gives CASSYTGTSGFEQYF.

On this clonotype: A junction end diverges from the germline sequence, so it may reflect a read error. The rearrangement links TRBV20-1 to TRBJ2-5; D call uncertain. The CDR3 has 14 amino acids. Germline V gene lookup returns CDR1 DFQATT and CDR2 SNEGSKA (reference sequence). The CDR3 sequence is CGATTIARKETQYF. The DNA for the CDR3 is TGCGGTGCTACAACAATTGCACGTAAAGAGACCCAGTACTTC.

CDR3 sequence (DNA): TGCGCCAGCAGCCAAGTCTTGAGGGGAAATCAGCCCCAGCATTTT. As protein: CASSQVLRGNQPQHF. The chain couples TRBV4-1 to TRBJ1-5; a weak D match, TRBD1 (5 bases). The CDR3 sequence is 15 residues long. CDR1 MGHRA and CDR2 YSYEKL come from the germline V gene. The germline V and J ends were trimmed by 1 base and 4 bases, with 11 bases remaining between them.

The chain joins TRBV12-3 or TRBV12-4 to TRBJ2-7; D is uncertain. The germline V and J ends were trimmed by 7 bases and 1 base, with 14 bases remaining between them. The CDR3 loop spans 14 amino acids. In nucleotides, the CDR3 is TGTGCCAGCACCCCAAGTCCCGGGTCCTACGAGCAGTACTTC. It is translated as CASTPSPGSYEQYF.

V usage is TRBV4-1 and J usage is TRBJ2-3; D call uncertain. The germline V gene encodes CDR1 MGHRA and CDR2 YSYEKL. The V and J ends lost 3 bases and 2 bases respectively, with 6 bases between them. The CDR3 is 13 amino acids. CDR3 protein: CASSHWVTDTQYF. The CDR3 region has the DNA TGCGCCAGCAGCCATTGGGTCACAGATACGCAGTATTTT.

This chain connects TRBV6-5 to TRBJ2-7, with TRBD1 as a possible D gene (5 bases). Deletions cut 0 bases from V and 5 bases from J, with 8 bases between. Germline V gives CDR1 MNHEY, CDR2 SVGAGI. This CDR3 has 13 residues. CDR3 nucleotide sequence: TGTGCCAGCAGTTACTCAGGGGTCCACGAGCAGTACTTC. Translating gives CASSYSGVHEQYF.

This chain links TRBV7-2 with TRBJ2-3; 10 positions agree with TRBD2. V was clipped by 5 bases and J by 6 bases; unmatched bases: 8. Germline V gives CDR1 SGHTA, CDR2 FQGNSA. This CDR3 has 15 amino acids. CDR3 sequence: CASSILAGVGDTQYF. DNA for the CDR3: TGTGCCAGCAGCATTCTAGCGGGAGTAGGGGATACGCAGTATTTT.

In its sample, this clonotype was seen a few times. The chain recombines TRBV15 with TRBJ1-5, with D tentatively TRBD1 (6 bases). CDR3 size: 15 residues. V was trimmed by 5 bases and J by 6 bases, leaving 17 bases between them. Looked up from germline, CDR1 is LNHNV and CDR2 is YYDKDF (reference sequence). The CDR3 DNA reads as TGTGCCACCAGCCGAAGGGGGGGGGCAGGTCAGCCCCAGCATTTT. Its protein product is CATSRRGGAGQPQHF. Full variable domain (outside the CDR3, taken from reference TRBV15 and TRBJ1-5): DAMVIQNPRYQVTQFGKPVTLSCSQTLNHNVMYWYQQKSSQAPKLLFHYYDKDFNNEADTPDNFQSRRPNTSFCFLDIRSPGLGDTAMYLCATSRRGGAGQPQHFGDGTRLSIL.

The chain carries TRBV15 and TRBJ1-2; D gene ambiguous. Germline V gene data show CDR1 as LNHNV and CDR2 as YYDKDF (reference sequence). The CDR3 is 16 amino acids. Trimming removed 0 bases from V and 0 bases from J, with 11 bases in between. This chain's CDR3 is CATSRDRVITNYGYTF. For the CDR3, the DNA is TGTGCCACCAGCAGAGATAGGGTCATAACTAACTATGGCTACACCTTC.

The V gene is TRBV29-1, the J gene TRBJ2-7, with 12 bases aligning to TRBD2. Germline V CDR1 and CDR2: SQVTM, ANQGSEA. CDR3 length equals 15 residues. V lost 4 bases to trimming and J lost 5 bases; unmatched junction nucleotides: 9. The chain's CDR3 is CSVGGLAGPVDEQYF. CDR3 in DNA: TGCAGCGTTGGCGGACTAGCGGGACCCGTCGACGAGCAGTACTTC.

The sample holds a few counts of this clonotype. The V and J genes are TRBV28 and TRBJ2-3, with 8 bases identical to TRBD2. Germline V lookup: CDR1 MDHEN, CDR2 SYDVKM. With V trimmed by 3 bases and J by 2 bases, 10 bases remained unmatched. There are 17 residues in the CDR3. Written as DNA, the CDR3 is TGTGCCAGCAGTTTCGAGGCGCGGGGGGATCCCACAGATACGCAGTATTTT. Residues: CASSFEARGDPTDTQYF.

This clonotype has only one observation. Relative to the germline gene, one junction end is altered; a read error may explain this. The CDR3 protein is CSVDGLQEAQYF. The CDR3 nucleotides read TGCAGCGTTGACGGACTACAAGAGGCCCAGTACTTC. V gene TRBV29-1 combines with J gene TRBJ2-5; TRBD2 is a possible D gene (6 bases). This CDR3 spans 12 amino acids. Per germline, CDR1 SQVTM and CDR2 ANQGSEA. The whole variable domain, filled in from reference TRBV29-1 and TRBJ2-5, reads SAVISQKPSRDICQRGTSLTIQCQVDSQVTMMFWYRQQPGQSLTLIATANQGSEATYESGFVIDKFPISRPNLTFSTLTVSNMSPEDSSIYLCSVDGLQEAQYFGPGTRLLVL.

This clonotype was observed a handful of times. The chain recombines TRBV11-2 with TRBJ2-3, with D perhaps TRBD1 (6 bases). The CDR3 totals 15 residues. The ends were cut back, 5 bases at V and 0 bases at J, with 12 bases in the middle. Germline V gene lookup returns CDR1 SGHAT and CDR2 FQNNGV. In DNA form, the CDR3 reads TGTGCCAGCAGCGACTGGGACACCAGCACAGATACGCAGTATTTT. Its protein product is CASSDWDTSTDTQYF.